This entry features one T cell receptor (beta chain) sequence. Its antigen is unidentified. The entry originates in a study of siplizumab effects on memory and regulatory T cells. The study, taken as a whole, reports: Unstimulated subsets captured only a minor fraction of alloreactive clones. Most proliferating CD4+ or CD8+ clones, roughly 75-96%, had no naive or memory assignment. Memory cells seemed less diverse than naive T cells, which also seemed major contributors to the alloresponse.

The germline gives CDR1 LNHNV, CDR2 YYDKDF (reference sequence). The V end lost 3 bases, the J end lost 5 bases, and 10 bases lay between the germline ends. The CDR3 spans 13 residues. Roughly 1.1 x 10^5 TCR templates were measured in each sample. Only in-frame clones appear in the TCRdb table, and some are missing; sequencing was by immunoSEQ multiplex PCR. The sample yields 90,000 to 140,000 clones, roughly 91% seen once. The sequence was collected from a human donor in good health. The chain employs TRBV15 and TRBJ1-1; D gene uncertain. Sequencing input: CD4+ T cells sorted from blood. The CDR3 is CATSREPGTEAFF. In nucleotides, the CDR3 is TGTGCCACCAGCAGGGAACCGGGAACTGAAGCTTTCTTT.